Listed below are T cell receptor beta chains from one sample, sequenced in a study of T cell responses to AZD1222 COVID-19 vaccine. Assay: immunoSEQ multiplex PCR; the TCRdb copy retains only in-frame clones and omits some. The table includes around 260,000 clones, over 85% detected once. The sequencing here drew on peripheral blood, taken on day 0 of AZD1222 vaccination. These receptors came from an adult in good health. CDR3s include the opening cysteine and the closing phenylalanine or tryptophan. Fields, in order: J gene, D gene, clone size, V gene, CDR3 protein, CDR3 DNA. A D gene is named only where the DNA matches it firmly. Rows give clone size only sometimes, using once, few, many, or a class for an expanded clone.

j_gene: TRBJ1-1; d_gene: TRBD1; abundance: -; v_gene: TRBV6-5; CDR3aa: CASTRGTGTTTEAFF; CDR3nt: TGTGCCAGCACCAGGGGGACAGGAACTACAACTGAAGCTTTCTTT
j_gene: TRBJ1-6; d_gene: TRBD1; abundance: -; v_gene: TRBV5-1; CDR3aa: CASSGDSGLGLLHF; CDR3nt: TGCGCCAGCTCCGGGGACAGCGGGCTGGGGTTGCTCCACTTT
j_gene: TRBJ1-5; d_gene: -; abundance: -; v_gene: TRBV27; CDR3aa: CASSLGRETGQPQHF; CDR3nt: TGTGCCAGCAGTTTGGGGAGAGAAACCGGTCAGCCCCAGCATTTT
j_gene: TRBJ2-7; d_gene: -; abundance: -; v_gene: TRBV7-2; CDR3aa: CASSTGILFYEQYF; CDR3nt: TGTGCCAGCAGCACCGGGATCCTTTTCTACGAGCAGTACTTC
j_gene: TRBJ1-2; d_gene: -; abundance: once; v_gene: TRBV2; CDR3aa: CASSQGGGRNYGYTF; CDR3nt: TGTGCCAGCAGCCAGGGCGGGGGCCGGAACTATGGCTACACCTTC
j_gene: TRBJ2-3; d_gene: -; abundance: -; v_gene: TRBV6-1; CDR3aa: CASSGGKGIYTDTQYF; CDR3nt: TGTGCCAGCAGTGGAGGGAAGGGCATATACACAGATACGCAGTATTTT
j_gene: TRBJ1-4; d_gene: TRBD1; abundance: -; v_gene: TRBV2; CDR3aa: CASSEMGQSNEKLFF; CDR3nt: TGTGCCAGCAGTGAAATGGGACAGTCTAATGAAAAACTGTTTTTT
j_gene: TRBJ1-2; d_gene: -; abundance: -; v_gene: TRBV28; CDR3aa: CASSFPPGSYTF; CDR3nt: TGTGCCAGCAGTTTTCCCCCGGGGAGCTACACCTTC
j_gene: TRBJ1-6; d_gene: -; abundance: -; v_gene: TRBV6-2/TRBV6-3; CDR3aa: CASSYMESPLHF; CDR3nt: TGTGCCAGCAGTTATATGGAGTCACCCCTCCACTTT
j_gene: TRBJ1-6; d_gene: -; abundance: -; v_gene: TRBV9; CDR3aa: CASSDGTGKSPLHF; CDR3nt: TGTGCCAGCAGCGACGGGACTGGTAAATCACCCCTCCACTTT
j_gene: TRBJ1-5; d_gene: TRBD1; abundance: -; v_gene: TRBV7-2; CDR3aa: CASSSGTGGGLHQPQHF; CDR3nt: TGTGCCAGCAGCTCCGGGACAGGGGGCGGCCTGCATCAGCCCCAGCATTTT
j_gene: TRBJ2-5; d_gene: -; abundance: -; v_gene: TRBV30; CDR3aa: CAWSAGDSTFKETQYF; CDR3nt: TGTGCCTGGAGTGCTGGAGACTCAACCTTTAAAGAGACCCAGTACTTC
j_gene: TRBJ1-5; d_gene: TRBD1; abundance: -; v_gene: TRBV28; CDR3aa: CASKGQSPQHF; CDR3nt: TGTGCCAGCAAGGGACAGTCACCCCAGCATTTT
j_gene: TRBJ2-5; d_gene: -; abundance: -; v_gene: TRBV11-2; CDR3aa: CASSSRVAVAETQYF; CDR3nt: TGTGCCAGCAGCTCCCGCGTGGCCGTAGCGGAGACCCAGTACTTC
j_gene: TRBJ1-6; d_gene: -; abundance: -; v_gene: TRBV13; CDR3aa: CATHRASSYNSPLHF; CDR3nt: TGTGCCACCCACCGGGCCAGCTCCTATAATTCACCCCTCCACTTT
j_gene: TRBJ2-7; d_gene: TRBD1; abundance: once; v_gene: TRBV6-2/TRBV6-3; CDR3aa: CASSDLRGPSYEQYF; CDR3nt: TGTGCCAGCAGTGATTTGAGGGGGCCCTCCTACGAGCAGTACTTC
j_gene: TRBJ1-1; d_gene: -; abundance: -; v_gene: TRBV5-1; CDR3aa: CASSLGGAVNTEAFF; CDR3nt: TGCGCCAGCAGCTTGGGTGGGGCAGTGAACACTGAAGCTTTCTTT
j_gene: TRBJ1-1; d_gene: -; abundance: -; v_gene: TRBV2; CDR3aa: CASRLGMNTEAFF; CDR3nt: TGTGCCAGCAGGCTCGGTATGAACACTGAAGCTTTCTTT
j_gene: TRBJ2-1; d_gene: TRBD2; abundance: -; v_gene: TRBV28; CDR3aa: CASSGFSGSLSYNEQFF; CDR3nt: TGTGCCAGCAGTGGATTTAGCGGGAGCCTCTCCTACAATGAGCAGTTCTTC
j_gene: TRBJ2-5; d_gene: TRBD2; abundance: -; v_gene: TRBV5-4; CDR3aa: CASSLVETSAETQYF; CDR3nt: TGTGCCAGCAGCTTGGTTGAGACTAGCGCAGAGACCCAGTACTTC
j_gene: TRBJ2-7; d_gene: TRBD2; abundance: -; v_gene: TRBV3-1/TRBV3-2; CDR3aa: CASSPRALAGVKYF; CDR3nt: TGTGCCAGCAGCCCCCGGGCCCTAGCGGGAGTGAAGTACTTC
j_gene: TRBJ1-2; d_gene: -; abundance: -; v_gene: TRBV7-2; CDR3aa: CASSLGGDRGYTF; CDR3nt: TGTGCCAGCAGCTTAGGGGGGGATCGCGGCTACACCTTC
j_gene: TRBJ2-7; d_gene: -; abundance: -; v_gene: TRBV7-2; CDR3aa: CASSLGLGVYEQYF; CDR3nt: TGTGCCAGCAGCTTAGGGCTAGGTGTGTACGAGCAGTACTTC
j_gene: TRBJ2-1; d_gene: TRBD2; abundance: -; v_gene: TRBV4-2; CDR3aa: CASSQVGPSGRNEQFF; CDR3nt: TGTGCCAGCAGCCAAGTCGGTCCTAGCGGTAGAAATGAGCAGTTCTTC
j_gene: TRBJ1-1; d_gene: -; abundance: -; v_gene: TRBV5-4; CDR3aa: CASSLGSGVSQRGGLF; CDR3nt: TGTGCCAGCAGCTTGGGGAGCGGGGTTTCCCAGCGTGGAGGTCTCTTT
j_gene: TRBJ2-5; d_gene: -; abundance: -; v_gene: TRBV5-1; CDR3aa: CASRVGPEETQYF; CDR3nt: TGCGCCAGCAGGGTCGGCCCCGAAGAGACCCAGTACTTC
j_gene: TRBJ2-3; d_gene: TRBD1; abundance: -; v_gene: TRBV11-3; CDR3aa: CASSFRDSDTDTQYF; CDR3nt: TGTGCCAGCAGCTTCCGGGACAGTGACACAGATACGCAGTATTTT
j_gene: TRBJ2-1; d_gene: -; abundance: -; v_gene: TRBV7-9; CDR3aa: CASSAISEQFF; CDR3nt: TGTGCCAGCAGCGCAATTTCTGAGCAGTTCTTC
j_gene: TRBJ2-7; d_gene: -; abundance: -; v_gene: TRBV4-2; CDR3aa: CASSQVGGTYEQYF; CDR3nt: TGTGCCAGCAGCCAAGTTGGGGGCACTTACGAGCAGTACTTC
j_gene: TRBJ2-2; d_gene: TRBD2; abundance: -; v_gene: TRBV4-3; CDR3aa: CASSQASGSSTGELFF; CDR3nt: TGCGCCAGCAGCCAAGCCAGCGGGAGTTCCACCGGGGAGCTGTTTTTT
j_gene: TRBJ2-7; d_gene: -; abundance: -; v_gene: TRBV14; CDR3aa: CASNSEEYEQYF; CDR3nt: TGTGCCAGCAACTCGGAGGAGTACGAGCAGTACTTC
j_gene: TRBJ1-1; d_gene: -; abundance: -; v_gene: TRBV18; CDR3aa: CASSPGGRHTEAFF; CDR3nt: TGTGCCAGCTCACCAGGAGGGCGTCACACTGAAGCTTTCTTT